This T cell receptor (beta chain) was captured in a study of breast tumors, draining lymph nodes, adjacent tissues. The germline V and J ends were trimmed by 2 bases and 7 bases, with 17 bases remaining between them. Looked up from germline, CDR1 is GTSNPN and CDR2 is SVGIG (reference sequence). The CDR3 sequence is 15 residues long. TCRdb independently ran MiXCR on the multiplex PCR reads; one entry per CDR3 protein. The sample lists 150,000 to 250,000 distinct CDR3 sequences, 31% occurring once. Overall study results and limits: Compared with basal-like, luminal-like tumors shared significantly more repertoire with nontumor tissue. Findings are consistent with lymph node origin and intratumoral expansion of most tumor T cells. Tumors had less TCR diversity than lymph nodes, more than nontumor tissue.

Breast cancer patients provided tissue from their axillary draining lymph nodes. The table lists this clonotype with a few counts. No antigen is known for it. The TCR sequence derives from a female donor with breast cancer. Some clones in this sample may be carry-over from other donors' samples. This chain links TRBV30 with TRBJ2-2, with a possible D match to TRBD2 (6 bases). Sequenced input: axillary lymph node tissue. The CDR3 coding sequence is TGTGCCTGGAGTCGCCGCGGGGATATGCTCGGGGAGCTGTTTTTT. This gives the protein CAWSRRGDMLGELFF.